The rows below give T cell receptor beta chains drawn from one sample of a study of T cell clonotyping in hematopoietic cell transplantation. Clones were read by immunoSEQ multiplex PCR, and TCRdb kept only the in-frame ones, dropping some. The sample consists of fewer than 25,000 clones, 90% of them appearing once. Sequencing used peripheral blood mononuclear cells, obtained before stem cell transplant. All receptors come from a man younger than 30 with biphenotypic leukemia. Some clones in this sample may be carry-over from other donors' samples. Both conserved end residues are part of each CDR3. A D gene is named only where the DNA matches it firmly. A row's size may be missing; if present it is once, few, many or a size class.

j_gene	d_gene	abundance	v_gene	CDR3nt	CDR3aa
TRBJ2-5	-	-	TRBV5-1	TGCGCCAGTCAGGGGTTAAGTGAGACCCAGTACTTC	CASQGLSETQYF
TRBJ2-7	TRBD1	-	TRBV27	TGTGCCAGCAGGGACAGGGGGTACGAGCAGTACTTC	CASRDRGYEQYF
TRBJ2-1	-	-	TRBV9	TGTGCCAGCAGCGTTGGTCTGGACACGTTCTCCTACAATGAGCAGTTCTTC	CASSVGLDTFSYNEQFF
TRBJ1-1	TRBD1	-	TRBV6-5	TGTGCCAGCAGGGCAGGGGGCACTGAAGCTTTCTTT	CASRAGGTEAFF
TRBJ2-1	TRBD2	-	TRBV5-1	TGCGCCAGCAGCCCTCAGACTAGCGGGGGATTGGAGGGTTCCTACAATGAGCAGTTCTTC	CASSPQTSGGLEGSYNEQFF
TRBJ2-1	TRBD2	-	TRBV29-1	TGCAGCGCCGTGACTAGCGGGAGGGTGGGTGAGCAGTTCTTC	CSAVTSGRVGEQFF
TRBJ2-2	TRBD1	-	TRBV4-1	TGCGCCAGCAGCCTCCGGGACAGGGCCACCGGGGAGCTGTTTTTT	CASSLRDRATGELFF
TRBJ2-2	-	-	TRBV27	TGTGCCAGCAGCTTAGGGGACACCGGGGAGCTGTTTTTT	CASSLGDTGELFF
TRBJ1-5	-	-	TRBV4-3	TGCGCCAGCAGCCAAGATTGGATAGGGTTAAGAATTAGTAGCAATCAGCCCCAGCATTTT	CASSQDWIGLRISSNQPQHF
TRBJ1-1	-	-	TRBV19	TGTGCCAGTACCCCGAGGGCCTACACTGAAGCTTTCTTT	CASTPRAYTEAFF
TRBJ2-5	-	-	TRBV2	TGTGCCAGCATTCCAGGACTCCCCGCGGAGACCCAGTACTTC	CASIPGLPAETQYF
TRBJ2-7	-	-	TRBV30	TGTGCCTGGAGTGTAACAGTAACCTACGAGCAGTACTTC	CAWSVTVTYEQYF
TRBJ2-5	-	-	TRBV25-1	TGTGCCAGCAGTGCCGACAGGTTCCAAGAGACCCAGTACTTC	CASSADRFQETQYF
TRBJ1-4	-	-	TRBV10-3	TGTGCCATCAGTGAGTTATGGACGGCAACTAATGAAAAACTGTTTTTT	CAISELWTATNEKLFF
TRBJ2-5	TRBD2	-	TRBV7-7	TGTGCCAGCAGCTCGGGACTAGCGGGCTCATACCAAGAGACCCAGTACTTC	CASSSGLAGSYQETQYF
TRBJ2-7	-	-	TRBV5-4	TGTGCCAGCAGCCCCTATGGGACCCGCAACTACGAGCAGTACTTC	CASSPYGTRNYEQYF
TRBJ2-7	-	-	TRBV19	TGTGCCAGTACCCGGAGCCACGGTGGGTACGAGCAGTACTTC	CASTRSHGGYEQYF
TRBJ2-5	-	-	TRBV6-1	TGTGCCAGCACTTCGCCGGCAGGGGGAGGAGAGACCCAGTACTTC	CASTSPAGGGETQYF
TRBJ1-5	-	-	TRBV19	TGTGCCAGTAGTAATATAAGGGTTGTCAGTCAGCCCCAGCATTTT	CASSNIRVVSQPQHF
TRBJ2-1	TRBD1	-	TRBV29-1	TGCAGCGTTGAGCAGGGGACAGGGGGGACCAATGAGCAGTTCTTC	CSVEQGTGGTNEQFF
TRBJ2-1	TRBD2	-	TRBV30	TGTGCCTGGAGTGTAGCGGGAGTCAATGAGCAGTTCTTC	CAWSVAGVNEQFF
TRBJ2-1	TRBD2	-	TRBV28	TGTGCCAGCAGGGGTAGCGGGTACTACAATGAGCAGTTCTTC	CASRGSGYYNEQFF
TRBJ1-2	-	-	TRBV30	TGTGCCTGGAGTGGCACAGGTCTCTATGGCTACACCTTC	CAWSGTGLYGYTF
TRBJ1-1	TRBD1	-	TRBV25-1	TGTGCCAGCCAACAGGGGTGGGAAACTGAAGCTTTCTTT	CASQQGWETEAFF
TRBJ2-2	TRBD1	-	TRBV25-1	TGTGCCAGCAGCCGGGCGGGGACAGGGCCGCACACCGGGGAGCTGTTTTTT	CASSRAGTGPHTGELFF
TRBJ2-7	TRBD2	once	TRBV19	TGTGCCAGTAGTATCGTCGCTAGCGGGTCTTACGAGCAGTACTTC	CASSIVASGSYEQYF
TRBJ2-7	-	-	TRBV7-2	TGTGCCAGCAGCCCCAAAGCTGCTTCCTACGAGCAGTACTTC	CASSPKAASYEQYF
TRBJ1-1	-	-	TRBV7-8	TGTGCCAGCAGCTCAAGACAGCCGAACACTGAAGCTTTCTTT	CASSSRQPNTEAFF